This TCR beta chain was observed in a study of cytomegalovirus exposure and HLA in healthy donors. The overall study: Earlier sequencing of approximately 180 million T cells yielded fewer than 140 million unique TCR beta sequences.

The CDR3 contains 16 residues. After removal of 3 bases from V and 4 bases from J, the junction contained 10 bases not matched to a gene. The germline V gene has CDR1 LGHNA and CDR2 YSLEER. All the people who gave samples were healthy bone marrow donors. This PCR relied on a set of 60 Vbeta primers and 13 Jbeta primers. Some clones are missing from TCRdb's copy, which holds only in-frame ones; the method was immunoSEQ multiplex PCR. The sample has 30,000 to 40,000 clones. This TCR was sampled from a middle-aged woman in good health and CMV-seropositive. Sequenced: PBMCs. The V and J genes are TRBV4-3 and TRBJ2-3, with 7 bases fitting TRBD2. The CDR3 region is CASSHLTGGGADTQYF. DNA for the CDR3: TGCGCCAGCAGCCACCTTACGGGAGGAGGGGCAGATACGCAGTATTTT.